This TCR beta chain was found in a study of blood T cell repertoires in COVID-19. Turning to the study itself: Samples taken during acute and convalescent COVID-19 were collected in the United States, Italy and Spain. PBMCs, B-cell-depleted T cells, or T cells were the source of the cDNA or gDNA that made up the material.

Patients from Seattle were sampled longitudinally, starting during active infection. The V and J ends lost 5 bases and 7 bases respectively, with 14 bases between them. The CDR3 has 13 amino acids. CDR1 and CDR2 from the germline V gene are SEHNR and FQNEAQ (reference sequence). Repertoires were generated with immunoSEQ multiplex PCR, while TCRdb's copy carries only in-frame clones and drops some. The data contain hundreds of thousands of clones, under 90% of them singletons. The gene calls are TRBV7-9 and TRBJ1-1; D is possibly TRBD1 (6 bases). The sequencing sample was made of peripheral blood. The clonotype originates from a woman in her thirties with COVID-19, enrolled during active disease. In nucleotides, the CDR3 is TGTGCCAGCAGCCTGGTAGGGGGAGTTGAAGCTTTCTTT. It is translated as CASSLVGGVEAFF.